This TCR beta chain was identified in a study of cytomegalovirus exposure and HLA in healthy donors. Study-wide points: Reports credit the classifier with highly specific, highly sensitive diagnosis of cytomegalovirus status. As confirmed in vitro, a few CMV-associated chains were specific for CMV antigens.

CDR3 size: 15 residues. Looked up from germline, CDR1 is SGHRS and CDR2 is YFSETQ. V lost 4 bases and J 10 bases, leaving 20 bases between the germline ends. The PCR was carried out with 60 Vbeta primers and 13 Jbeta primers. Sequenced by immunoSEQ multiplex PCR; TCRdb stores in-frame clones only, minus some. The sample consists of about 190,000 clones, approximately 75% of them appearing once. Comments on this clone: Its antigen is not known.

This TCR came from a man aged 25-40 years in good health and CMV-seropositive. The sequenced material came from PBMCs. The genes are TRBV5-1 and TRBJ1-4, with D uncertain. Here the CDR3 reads CASSRGRMEVGKLFF. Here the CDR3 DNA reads TGCGCCAGCAGCAGAGGGAGGATGGAGGTTGGAAAACTGTTTTTT.